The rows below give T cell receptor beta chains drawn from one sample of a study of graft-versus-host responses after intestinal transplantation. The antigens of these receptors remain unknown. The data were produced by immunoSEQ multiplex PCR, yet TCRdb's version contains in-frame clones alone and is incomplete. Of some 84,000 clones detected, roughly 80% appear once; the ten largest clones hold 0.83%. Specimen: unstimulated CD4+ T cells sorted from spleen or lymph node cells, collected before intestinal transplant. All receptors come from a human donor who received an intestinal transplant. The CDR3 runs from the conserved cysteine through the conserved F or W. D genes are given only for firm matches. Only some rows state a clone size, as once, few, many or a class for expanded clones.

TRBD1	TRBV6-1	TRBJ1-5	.	TGTGCCAGCAGGGGACAGGGACTGGATCAGCCCCAGCATTTT	CASRGQGLDQPQHF
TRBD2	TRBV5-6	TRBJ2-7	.	TGTGCCAGCAGCAGACGGACTAGCGGGGGACGGGAGCAGTACTTC	CASSRRTSGGREQYF
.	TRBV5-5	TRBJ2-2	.	TGTGCCAGCAGCACCCCGACTGCTAACACCGGGGAGCTGTTTTTT	CASSTPTANTGELFF
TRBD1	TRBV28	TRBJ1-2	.	TGTGCCAGCAGTTCATTCGGGACAGGGGTTCACTATGGCTACACCTTC	CASSSFGTGVHYGYTF
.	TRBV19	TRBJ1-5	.	TGTGCCAGTAGTATTAGCCAGGACGACTATAGCAATCAGCCCCAGCATTTT	CASSISQDDYSNQPQHF
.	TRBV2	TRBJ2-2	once	TGTGCCAGCAGTGAAGCGGGGCGGGGTACCGGGGAGCTGTTTTTT	CASSEAGRGTGELFF
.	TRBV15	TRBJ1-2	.	TGTGCCACCAGCAGAGCCCCTAATGAGGGAGGGTGGCGTGGCTACACCTTC	CATSRAPNEGGWRGYTF
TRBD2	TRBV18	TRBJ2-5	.	TGTGCCAGCTCACCACTAGCGGGGGGTCAAGAGACCCAGTACTTC	CASSPLAGGQETQYF
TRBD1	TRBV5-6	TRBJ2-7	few	TGTGCCAGCAGCTGGATCGCGGGACAGGGATCGCAGTACTTC	CASSWIAGQGSQYF
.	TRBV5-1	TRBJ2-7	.	TGCGCCAGCAGCTTGCAGGCTAGGGTAGGGGACGAGCAGTACTTC	CASSLQARVGDEQYF
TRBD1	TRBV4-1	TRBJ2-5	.	TGCGCCAGCAGCCAAGATCGGGACAGGGGATTAGAGGGAGAGACCCAGTACTTC	CASSQDRDRGLEGETQYF
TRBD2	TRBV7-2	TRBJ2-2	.	TGTGCCAGCAGCTTGCTGCGGGGGACCGGGGAGCTGTTTTTT	CASSLLRGTGELFF
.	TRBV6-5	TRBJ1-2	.	TGTGCCAGCAGTGCTGGGGACTGGGGCTACACCTTC	CASSAGDWGYTF
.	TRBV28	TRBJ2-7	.	TGTGCCAGCAGTTTGGACTTCGCGAGGGAGCAGTACTTC	CASSLDFAREQYF
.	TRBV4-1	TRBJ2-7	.	TGCGCCAGCAGCCACCCAGCGGCAGGAAACTACGAGCAGTACTTC	CASSHPAAGNYEQYF
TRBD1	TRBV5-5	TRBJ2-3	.	TGTGCCAGCAGCTTGGGAGGCAGGGGGCCTACAGATACGCAGTATTTT	CASSLGGRGPTDTQYF
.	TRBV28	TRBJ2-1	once	TGTGCCAGCAGTTCGAGCGGGCGGGGCAACAATGAGCAGTTCTTC	CASSSSGRGNNEQFF
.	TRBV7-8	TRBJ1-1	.	TGTGCCAGCAGCCCCCCCTGGGGGGGAAGGAACACTGAAGCTTTCTTT	CASSPPWGGRNTEAFF
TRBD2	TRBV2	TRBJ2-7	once	TGTGCCAGCATCCGGACTCCCGGGGGGGAGCAGTACTTC	CASIRTPGGEQYF
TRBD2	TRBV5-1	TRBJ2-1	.	TGCGCCAGCAGCTTGATCGTAGCGGGAGGGGGCAATGAGCAGTTCTTC	CASSLIVAGGGNEQFF
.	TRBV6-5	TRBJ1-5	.	TGTGCCAGCAGTTACTCTCATGATCAGCCCCAGCATTTT	CASSYSHDQPQHF
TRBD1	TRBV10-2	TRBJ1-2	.	TGCGCCAGCAGTCGGGACAGGGGGGGCCTATATGGCTACACCTTC	CASSRDRGGLYGYTF
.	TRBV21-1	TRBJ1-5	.	TGTGCCAGCAGCAAAGGGGACCTGGGACAGAATCAGCCCCAGCATTTT	CASSKGDLGQNQPQHF
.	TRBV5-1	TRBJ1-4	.	TGCGCCAGCAACTTGGGAGGTAGTTCTAATGAAAAACTGTTTTTT	CASNLGGSSNEKLFF
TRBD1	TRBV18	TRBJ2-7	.	TGTGCCAGCTCACCACGGCAGGGGGCGGAGGACGAGCAGTACTTC	CASSPRQGAEDEQYF
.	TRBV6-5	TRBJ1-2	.	TGTGCCAGCAGTAGACAGGACCTCTATGGCTACACCTTC	CASSRQDLYGYTF
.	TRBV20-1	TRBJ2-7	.	TGCAGTGCTAGTTCCGTCTACGAGCAGTACTTC	CSASSVYEQYF
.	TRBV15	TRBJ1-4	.	TGTGCCACCAGCAGAGATCCCAATCTAGTTAATCCTGAAAAACTGTTTTTT	CATSRDPNLVNPEKLFF
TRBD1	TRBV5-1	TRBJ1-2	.	TGCGCCAGCAGCCCGGGACAGGGGGTTGAGGGCTACACCTTC	CASSPGQGVEGYTF
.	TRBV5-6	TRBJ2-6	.	TGTGCCAGCAGCGCCTTATGGGACATATTCTCTGGGGCCAACGTCCTGACTTTC	CASSALWDIFSGANVLTF
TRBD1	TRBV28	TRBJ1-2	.	TGTGCCAGCAGTTTATTCCACAGGGGGCTTGGTTATGGCTACACCTTC	CASSLFHRGLGYGYTF
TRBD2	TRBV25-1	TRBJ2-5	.	TGTGCCAGCAGTGAATCCGGGGTAGCGGGGGCCCAAGAGACCCAGTACTTC	CASSESGVAGAQETQYF
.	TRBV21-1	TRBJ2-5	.	TGTGCCAGCATCGGTTTATCCTCCACAGAGACCCAGTACTTC	CASIGLSSTETQYF
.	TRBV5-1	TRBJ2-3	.	TGCGCCAGCAGCTTGGGGGGCCCGGGTGCAGATACGCAGTATTTT	CASSLGGPGADTQYF
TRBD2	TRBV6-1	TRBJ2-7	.	TGTGCCAGCAGTGATGGCGGCGGGAGATCCATCTACGAGCAGTACTTC	CASSDGGGRSIYEQYF
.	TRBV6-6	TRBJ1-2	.	TGTGCCAGCAGTTACTCGAGCCGGTACGACTATGGCTACACCTTC	CASSYSSRYDYGYTF
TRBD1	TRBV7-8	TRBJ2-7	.	TGTGCCAGCAGCTCCCGGGACAGGTTGGACGAGCAGTACTTC	CASSSRDRLDEQYF
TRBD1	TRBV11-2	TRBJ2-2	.	TGTGCCAGCAGCAGCGGGACAGGGCCGAACACCGGGGAGCTGTTTTTT	CASSSGTGPNTGELFF
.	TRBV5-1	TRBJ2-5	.	TGCGCCAGCAGCTTGCCGGGAAGGCAAGAGACCCAGTACTTC	CASSLPGRQETQYF
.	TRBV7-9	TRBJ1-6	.	TGTGCCAGCAGCCTTTCAGGGGCGGAATCACCCCTCCACTTT	CASSLSGAESPLHF
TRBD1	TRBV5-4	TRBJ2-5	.	TGTGCCAGCAGCGAAGGGGGCAGTGGGGAGACCCAGTACTTC	CASSEGGSGETQYF
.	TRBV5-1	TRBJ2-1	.	TGCGCCACCAGGGAGTCGACCTACAATGAGCAGTTCTTC	CATRESTYNEQFF
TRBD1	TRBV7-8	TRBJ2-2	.	TGTGCCAGCAGCTTAAGGGCCCGGGGACAGATCACCGGGGAGCTGTTTTTT	CASSLRARGQITGELFF
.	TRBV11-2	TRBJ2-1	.	TGTGCCAGCAGCTCTAGGGAACTAGCTGGGAATGAGCAGTTCTTC	CASSSRELAGNEQFF
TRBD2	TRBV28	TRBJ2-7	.	TGTGCCAGCAGTCCCTCCTTAGCGGGAGGATCCTACGAGCAGTACTTC	CASSPSLAGGSYEQYF
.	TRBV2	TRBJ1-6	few	TGTGCCAGCAGTGTAATCGGGAATTCACCCCTCCACTTT	CASSVIGNSPLHF
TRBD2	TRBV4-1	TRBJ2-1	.	TGCGCCAGCAGCCAAGAAGCGGGAGGGCCATACAATGAGCAGTTCTTC	CASSQEAGGPYNEQFF
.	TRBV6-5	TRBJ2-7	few	TGTGCCAGCAGTGATGCGGGGAGGCAGTACTTC	CASSDAGRQYF
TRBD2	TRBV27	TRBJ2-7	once	TGTGCCAGCAGTTTAGTAGGGACTAGCGGGGTCTACAGCCCTCTTAACGCTAGCTACGAGCAGTACTTC	CASSLVGTSGVYSPLNASYEQYF
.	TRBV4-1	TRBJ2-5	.	TGCGCCAGCAGCCAGGAACAGGGATCGCGGGAGACCCAGTACTTC	CASSQEQGSRETQYF
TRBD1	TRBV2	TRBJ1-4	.	TGTGCCAGCGCCCGTGACAGGGGGCCTGAAAAACTGTTTTTT	CASARDRGPEKLFF
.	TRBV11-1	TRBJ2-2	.	TGTGCCAGCAGGGCGGGACAGTCGAACACCGGGGAGCTGTTTTTT	CASRAGQSNTGELFF
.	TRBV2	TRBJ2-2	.	TGTGCCAGCACCGAACAGGGAGATGGAACCGGGGAGCTGTTTTTT	CASTEQGDGTGELFF
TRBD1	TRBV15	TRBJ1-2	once	TGTGCCACCAGCAGAGATAACTCAGGGGGAAGCTATGGCTACACCTTC	CATSRDNSGGSYGYTF